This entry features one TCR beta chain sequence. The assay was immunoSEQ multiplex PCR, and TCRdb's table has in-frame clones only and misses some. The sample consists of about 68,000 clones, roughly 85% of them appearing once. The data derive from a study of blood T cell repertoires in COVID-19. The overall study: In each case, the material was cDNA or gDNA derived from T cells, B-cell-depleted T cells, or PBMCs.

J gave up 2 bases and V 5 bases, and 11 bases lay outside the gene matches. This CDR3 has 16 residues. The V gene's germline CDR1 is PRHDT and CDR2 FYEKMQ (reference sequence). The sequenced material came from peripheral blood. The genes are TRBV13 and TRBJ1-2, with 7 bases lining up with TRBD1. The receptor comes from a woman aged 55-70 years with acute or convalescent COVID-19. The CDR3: CASSPPLGQPNYGYTF. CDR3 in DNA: TGTGCCAGCAGCCCGCCCCTGGGACAGCCCAACTATGGCTACACCTTC.